This T cell receptor (beta chain) was identified in a study of graft-versus-host responses after intestinal transplantation. Germline V gene data show CDR1 as LNHNV and CDR2 as YYDKDF (reference sequence). V was trimmed by 9 bases and J by 0 bases, leaving 14 bases between them. This CDR3 has 15 residues. Assay: immunoSEQ multiplex PCR; the TCRdb copy retains only in-frame clones and omits some. This sample carries tens of thousands of clones, approximately 90% of them seen once, and the ten largest clones take 1.5% to 2%. The chain joins TRBV15 to TRBJ2-2, with D possibly TRBD2 on 6 matching bases. The sample consisted of PBMCs, taken 26 days after transplant. This receptor was taken from a human patient who received an intestinal transplant, so some T cells may come from the graft donor. The CDR3 DNA reads TGTGCCACAAGAATGGGGGGTTCGAACACCGGGGAGCTGTTTTTT. This sequence encodes CATRMGGSNTGELFF.